Listed below are T cell receptor beta chains from one sample, sequenced in a study of monozygotic twins with inflammatory bowel disease. For each CDR3 protein, TCRdb gives one entry from its re-call of the 5' RACE reads, without DNA. The specimen's table records about 380,000 distinct CDR3 sequences. Sequenced material: blood. The receptors stem from a human donor with ulcerative colitis or Crohn's disease, or a healthy co-twin of an affected twin (not recorded which). Each CDR3 is given with its conserved first and last residue.

j_call | v_call | cdr3_aa
TRBJ2-3 | TRBV11-3 | CASSFGKSGGTTDTQYF
TRBJ2-3 | TRBV7-9 | CASSSGTVSTDTQYF
TRBJ2-3 | TRBV12-3/TRBV12-4 | CASTLTGGQYF
TRBJ2-1 | TRBV7-9 | CASSFLGGEQFF
TRBJ2-1 | TRBV7-9 | CASSSFSGGLNNEQFF
TRBJ1-4 | TRBV5-1 | CASSPLGGNEKLFF
TRBJ1-2 | TRBV11-2 | CASSPLAWHGYTF
TRBJ2-1 | TRBV5-1 | CASSLGSAYNEQFF
TRBJ2-3 | TRBV11-1 | CASSPWDRGITDTQYF
TRBJ1-6 | TRBV7-6 | CASSLRSGSSPLHF
TRBJ1-2 | TRBV4-3 | CASSQVQGVGYTF
TRBJ2-7 | TRBV7-2 | CASSYDRAYEQYF
TRBJ1-6 | TRBV5-1 | CASSLLVQREYNSPLHF
TRBJ1-2 | TRBV12-3/TRBV12-4 | CASSSGGDGYTF
TRBJ2-6 | TRBV9 | CASSVGRAGANVLTF
TRBJ2-1 | TRBV4-3 | CASSRILVEPNEQFF
TRBJ1-4 | TRBV3-1 | CASSQDRANEKLFF
TRBJ1-2 | TRBV29-1 | CSVWDLGGYTF
TRBJ1-2 | TRBV4-3 | CASSQDSTLNYGYTF
TRBJ1-1 | TRBV4-2 | CASSQGLVTMTEAFF
TRBJ2-3 | TRBV24-1 | CATSALRADTQYF
TRBJ2-1 | TRBV6-2/TRBV6-3 | CASRPGQVLSYNEQFF
TRBJ2-7 | TRBV4-1 | CASSQIPGPLYEQYF
TRBJ2-7 | TRBV6-1 | CASRTLGGYYEQYF
TRBJ1-5 | TRBV18 | CASSPDTGRGYSNQPQHF
TRBJ2-7 | TRBV14 | CASSQRQGVSSYEQYF
TRBJ2-7 | TRBV4-1 | CASGGIGLYEQYF
TRBJ2-7 | TRBV6-5 | CASTKAGSYEQYF
TRBJ2-5 | TRBV7-2 | CASSLDGRGETQYF
TRBJ1-2 | TRBV5-1 | CASSMDRIYGYTF
TRBJ2-7 | TRBV4-2 | CASSQDWAGREQYF
TRBJ2-5 | TRBV20-1 | CSAPSVGPETQYF